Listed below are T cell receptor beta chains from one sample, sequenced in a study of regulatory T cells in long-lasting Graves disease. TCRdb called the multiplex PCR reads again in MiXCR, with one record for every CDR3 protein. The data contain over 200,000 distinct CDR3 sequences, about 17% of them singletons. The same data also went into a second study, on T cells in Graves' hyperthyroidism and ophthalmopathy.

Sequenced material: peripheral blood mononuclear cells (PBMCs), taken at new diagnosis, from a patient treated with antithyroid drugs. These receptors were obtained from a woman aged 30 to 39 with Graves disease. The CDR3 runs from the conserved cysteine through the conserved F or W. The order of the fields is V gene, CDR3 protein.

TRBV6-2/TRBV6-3,CASSEGRRETQYF
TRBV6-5,CASSYSVGQNFYNGQFF
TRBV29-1,CSVEDQGRGYTF
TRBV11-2,CASSLVGAGGGTEAFF
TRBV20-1,CSAPGDGRFSEQYF
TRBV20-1,CSAKGQGAYGYTF
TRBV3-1,CASSLRGPLYEQYF
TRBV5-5,CASSLALLQETQYF
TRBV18,CASSPRQRNWSQYF
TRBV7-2,CASSFGSGGANEQFF
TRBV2,CASTSSTGTYEQYF
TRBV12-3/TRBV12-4,CASSPVGSTNTEAFF
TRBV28,CASSTRTAGANVLTF
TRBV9,CASSVSTSGGHEQFF
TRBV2,CASSGGTSGGGATDTQYF
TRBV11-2,CASAYIRGGAPYGYTF
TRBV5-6,CASSLATDRGNQPQHF
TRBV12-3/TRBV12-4,CASSSLGQFSEQYF
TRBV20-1,CSAGRGTDTQYF
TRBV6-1,CASSEAGPGPHGF
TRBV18,CASSPRLAGPQETQYF
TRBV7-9,CASSYTFEGAFF
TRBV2,CASRRQGVTEAFF